Listed below are T cell receptor beta chains from one sample, sequenced in a study of response to subunit inactivated influenza vaccine. TCRdb re-derived calls from the RT-PCR reads in MiXCR, one entry per CDR3 protein. The sample yields about 520,000 distinct CDR3 sequences, about 25% seen once. Sequences were derived from CD4+ T cells sorted from PBMCs, sampled 4 to 6 days after vaccination. Receptors were obtained from a man aged 45-60 years who received an inactivated influenza vaccine. The CDR3 runs from the conserved cysteine through the conserved F or W. Fields, in order: J gene, D gene, V gene, CDR3 protein. D genes are given only for firm matches.

TRBJ2-1,.,TRBV10-3,CAISQTGFEQFF
TRBJ2-3,TRBD2,TRBV27,CASSLQGLAGVQYF
TRBJ2-5,TRBD1,TRBV7-6,CASSVDQGAVAETQYF
TRBJ1-4,TRBD1,TRBV18,CASSPEGQSREKLFF
TRBJ2-7,TRBD1,TRBV20-1,CSAGKTGESYEQYF
TRBJ2-5,TRBD1,TRBV29-1,CSVETGGEETQYF
TRBJ1-2,.,TRBV20-1,CSAPTATGYGYTF
TRBJ2-7,.,TRBV6-5,CASSLSATSYEQYF
TRBJ1-6,TRBD1,TRBV5-1,CASSDRGLSPLHF
TRBJ1-3,.,TRBV6-1,CATRDIGGNGNTIYF
TRBJ1-5,.,TRBV20-1,CSARQKNQPQHF
TRBJ2-1,TRBD1,TRBV10-2,CASSESYRDRGNEQFF
TRBJ2-5,.,TRBV20-1,CSAPEIGHQETQYF
TRBJ2-7,.,TRBV4-2,CASSQAVFSYEQYF
TRBJ2-3,TRBD1,TRBV12-3/TRBV12-4,CASSPNRGSWADTQYF
TRBJ2-2,TRBD1,TRBV12-3/TRBV12-4,CASNTGVDTGELFF
TRBJ2-2,TRBD1,TRBV7-9,CASSPMTGFVTGELFF
TRBJ2-3,TRBD2,TRBV20-1,CSARPPSGGGSTDTQYF
TRBJ1-2,.,TRBV20-1,CSARDSSSNYGYTF
TRBJ2-1,.,TRBV7-9,CASSRREDEQFF
TRBJ2-3,.,TRBV12-3/TRBV12-4,CASSDGGRSTDTQYF
TRBJ1-1,.,TRBV12-3/TRBV12-4,CASSPSGGMNTEAFF
TRBJ2-3,TRBD1,TRBV11-2,CASSFEGAHGQYF
TRBJ2-7,.,TRBV5-1,CASSLVINSTGTVSYEQYF
TRBJ2-1,TRBD2,TRBV10-1,CASSRPGTSAYNEQFF
TRBJ2-1,.,TRBV11-2,CASSHWTAINEQFF